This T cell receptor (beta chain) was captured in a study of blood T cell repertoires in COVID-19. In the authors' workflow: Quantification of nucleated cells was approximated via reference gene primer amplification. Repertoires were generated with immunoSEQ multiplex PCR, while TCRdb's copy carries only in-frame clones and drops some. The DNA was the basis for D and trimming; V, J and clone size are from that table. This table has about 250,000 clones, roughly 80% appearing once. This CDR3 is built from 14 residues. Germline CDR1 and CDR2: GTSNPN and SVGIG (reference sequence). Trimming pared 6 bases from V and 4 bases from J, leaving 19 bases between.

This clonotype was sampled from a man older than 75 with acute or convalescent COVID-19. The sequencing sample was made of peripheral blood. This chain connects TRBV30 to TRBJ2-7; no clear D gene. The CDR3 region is CACLPTDPPYEQYF. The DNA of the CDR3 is TGTGCCTGCTTACCAACAGACCCCCCGTACGAGCAGTACTTC.